The T cell receptor (beta chain) under discussion was sequenced for a study of shared clonotypes between healthy human individuals. Study details: Each donor contributed plates that comprised three CD4 naive, three CD4 memory, two CD8 naive and one CD8 memory. Study-wide points: Generally, estimated richness proved larger in naive subsets than it did in memory subsets. Clonotypes which were not shared had lower generation probabilities than clonotypes that all four donors shared.

The CDR3 is 11 amino acids. Germline values: CDR1 WNHNN, CDR2 SYGVQD (reference sequence). The ends were cut back, 3 bases at V and 7 bases at J, with 7 bases in the middle. Libraries were prepared by immunoSEQ multiplex PCR; TCRdb keeps only in-frame clonotypes and omits some of them. This sample has about 2 million clones, with over 85% found just once. Note on this clone: Its antigen is unknown. Other DNA sequences in this specimen translate into the identical CDR3.

Into CD45RA+ naive and CD45RA-negative memory subsets, the CD4+ cells were split. This sequence joins TRBV10-1 and TRBJ2-7, with D perhaps TRBD1 (5 bases). This receptor was obtained from a man aged 18 to 30 in good health. Sequenced: naive CD4+ T cells sorted from blood. Subset here: CD45RA+ positively selected. CDR3 bases: TGCGCCAGCAGTGAAGGGGATGAGCAGTACTTC. Translating gives CASSEGDEQYF.